The 29 T cell receptor beta chains reported below all come from one sample, sequenced in a study of T cells after yellow fever vaccination. TCRdb called the 5' RACE reads again in MiXCR, with one record for every CDR3 protein. Of 250,000 or so distinct CDR3 sequences in the sample, about 7% are singletons; the top ten hold 0.85%. Here the sequenced sample was CD4+ T cells sorted from PBMCs, taken 15 days after the yellow fever booster vaccination. The receptors stem from a man aged 25-45 years who received the YFV17D yellow fever vaccine.

This clonotype appeared many times. J is TRBJ2-1 and V is TRBV20-1; 9 bases line up with TRBD2. The CDR3 extends over 14 amino acids. J was trimmed by 6 bases and V by 1 base; bases with no gene match: 4. Per germline, CDR1 DFQATT and CDR2 SNEGSKA (reference sequence). The DNA for the CDR3 is TGCAGTGCTAGAGGGACTAGCGCCTCCAATGAGCAGTTCTTC. Translated, it gives CSARGTSASNEQFF.

This clonotype was counted only a few times. The chain recombines TRBV30 with TRBJ2-5; possible D gene TRBD2, 6 bases. The CDR3 contains 14 residues. The germline CDR1 and CDR2 sequences are GTSNPN and SVGIG (reference sequence). V lost 1 base and J 7 bases, leaving 16 bases between the germline ends. CDR3 DNA: TGTGCCTGGAGTGGAACCGGAGGGGTCGGGACCCAGTACTTC. Translated, it gives CAWSGTGGVGTQYF. The whole variable domain, filled in from reference TRBV30 and TRBJ2-5, reads SQTIHQWPATLVQPVGSPLSLECTVEGTSNPNLYWYRQAAGRGLQLLFYSVGIGQISSEVPQNLSASRPQDRQFILSSKKLLLSDSGFYLCAWSGTGGVGTQYFGPGTRLLVL.

This clonotype was seen repeatedly, ten times or more. The chain joins TRBV6-5 to TRBJ2-3; 9 bases line up with TRBD2. The germline V gene has CDR1 MNHEY and CDR2 SVGAGI. The CDR3 spans 19 residues. V shed 2 bases and J 4 bases; nucleotides not matched to a gene: 16. This CDR3 is CASSYAPGVSGREADTQYF. Here the CDR3 DNA reads TGTGCCAGCAGTTACGCACCAGGAGTTAGCGGGAGAGAGGCAGATACGCAGTATTTT.

The chain is built from TRBV30 and TRBJ2-7; the match to TRBD1 covers 8 bases. V lost 1 base to trimming and J lost 12 bases; unmatched junction nucleotides: 14. This CDR3 spans 14 amino acids. Looked up from germline, CDR1 is GTSNPN and CDR2 is SVGIG (reference sequence). In nucleotides, the CDR3 is TGTGCCTGGAGTGCCCCCGGGACAGGACTTCGTTGGTACTTC. It encodes CAWSAPGTGLRWYF.

In its sample, this clonotype was seen a few times. CDR3 sequence: CAIGRRTGLAGGPDSYNEQFF. CDR3 DNA sequence: TGTGCCATCGGGCGAAGGACAGGACTAGCGGGAGGGCCAGACTCCTACAATGAGCAGTTCTTC. The V call is TRBV10-3, the J call TRBJ2-1; 15 positions match TRBD2. This CDR3 is built from 21 residues. V gave up 8 bases and J gave up 0 bases; unmatched junction bases: 17. Germline-derived CDR1 and CDR2 are ENHRY and SYGVKD.

This clonotype appeared many times. This rearrangement joins TRBV7-6 to TRBJ1-3; no reliable D call. Trimming cost V 2 bases and J 0 bases, with 8 bases left between them. Per the germline V gene, CDR1 is SGHVS and CDR2 is FNYEAQ. The CDR3 is made up of 15 amino acids. CDR3 region: CASSLIQYSGNTIYF. The DNA for the CDR3 is TGTGCCAGCAGCTTAATACAGTACTCTGGAAACACCATATATTTT.

This clonotype was counted only a few times. The chain carries TRBV20-1 and TRBJ2-3; either TRBD1 or TRBD2 may fit D (5 bases each). The CDR3 has 15 residues. Germline V gene sequence: CDR1 DFQATT, CDR2 SNEGSKA (reference sequence). V was shortened by 3 bases and J by 5 bases, with 18 bases between the two germline ends. CDR3 amino acids: CSARQAGRDLDTQYF. The CDR3 DNA reads TGCAGTGCTAGGCAGGCAGGAAGGGACCTAGATACGCAGTATTTT.

This clonotype was recorded a few times. The chain recombines TRBV27 with TRBJ1-6; maybe TRBD1 (6 bases). The CDR3 is 15 residues long. V was clipped by 1 base and J by 10 bases, with 14 bases between them. Per germline, CDR1 MNHEY and CDR2 SMNVEV (reference sequence). CDR3 residues: CASSLYFQGSSPLHF. CDR3 nucleotide sequence: TGTGCCAGCAGTTTATATTTCCAGGGGAGCTCACCCCTCCACTTT.

This sequence joins TRBV12-3 or TRBV12-4 and TRBJ1-2, with no clear D. This CDR3 has 14 amino acids. V was shortened by 6 bases and J by 8 bases, with 19 bases between the two germline ends. The CDR3 sequence: CASSKTGPIYGYTF. The CDR3 region has the DNA TGTGCCAGCAGCAAGACCGGTCCCATTTACGGCTACACCTTC.

This clonotype has a handful of counts. The chain carries TRBV5-8 and TRBJ2-1; D might be TRBD2 (7 bases). There are 13 residues in the CDR3. The germline gives CDR1 SGHTS, CDR2 YDEGEE. The V and J ends lost 4 bases and 9 bases respectively, with 14 bases between them. CDR3 region: CASSIAAGAEQFF. The DNA of the CDR3 is TGTGCCAGCAGCATCGCGGCGGGGGCTGAGCAGTTCTTC.

This clonotype was observed many times. The V and J genes are TRBV6-5 and TRBJ2-4; possible D gene TRBD1, 5 bases. CDR1 is MNHEY, CDR2 SVGAGI, per germline. V was clipped by 2 bases and J by 0 bases, with 11 bases between them. The length of the CDR3 is 16 residues. The DNA of the CDR3 is TGTGCCAGCAGTTACGCCTTTAGGGGAGCCAAAAACATTCAGTACTTC. Protein product: CASSYAFRGAKNIQYF.

Worth noting for this clonotype: A much larger clone lies one base from this, so it may be a read error. This rearrangement joins TRBV12-3 or TRBV12-4 to TRBJ2-7; unclear D gene. The V end was cut by 3 bases, the J end by 4 bases, with 7 bases between. This CDR3 is 12 amino acids long. The CDR3 region has the DNA TGTGCCAGCAGTTTCGACATTTACGAGCAGTACTTC. Protein product: CASSFDIYEQYF.

The chain links TRBV13 to TRBJ2-7, with 10 nucleotides matching TRBD2. Per germline, CDR1 PRHDT and CDR2 FYEKMQ (reference sequence). The CDR3 length is 14 residues. The V gene end was trimmed by 5 bases and the J gene end by 6 bases; junction bases not matched to a gene: 7. For the CDR3, the DNA is TGTGCCAGCAGCACCCTAGCGGGAGTGGTCGAGCAGTACTTC. Protein: CASSTLAGVVEQYF.

Of note for this clonotype: A much larger clone differs from this one at a single base, so this may be a read error. This chain joins TRBV20-1 and TRBJ2-5; 11 bases are a match to TRBD2. CDR3 size: 13 residues. Germline V lookup: CDR1 DFQATT, CDR2 SNEGSKA (reference sequence). The CDR3 DNA follows: TGCGGTGCTCTAGCGGGAGGCAAAGAGACCCAGTACTTC. It codes for CGALAGGKETQYF.

In its sample, this clonotype was seen many times. V gene TRBV3-1 combines with J gene TRBJ2-5; 11 nucleotides line up with TRBD2. V lost 4 bases to trimming and J lost 5 bases; unmatched junction nucleotides: 3. Germline assignment: CDR1 LGHDT and CDR2 YNNKEL (reference sequence). The CDR3 has 14 amino acids. The CDR3 sequence is CASSLSGRGETQYF. CDR3 sequence (DNA): TGTGCCAGCAGCCTTAGCGGGAGGGGGGAGACCCAGTACTTC.

This clonotype came up many times. This sequence joins TRBV7-2 and TRBJ2-3; tentatively, D is TRBD2 (5 bases). The CDR3 contains 14 residues. V was shortened by 5 bases and J by 0 bases, with 9 bases between the two germline ends. Per germline, CDR1 SGHTA and CDR2 FQGNSA. CDR3 residues: CASSPGSSTDTQYF. CDR3 nucleotide sequence: TGTGCCAGCAGCCCGGGGTCTAGCACAGATACGCAGTATTTT.

This clonotype has only a few counts. This chain links TRBV7-2 with TRBJ2-5; the D is unclear. CDR1 and CDR2 from the germline V gene are SGHTA and FQGNSA. The CDR3 length is 13 residues. Trimming pared 5 bases from V and 2 bases from J, leaving 9 bases between. This CDR3 reads CASSQQQQETQYF. CDR3 coding DNA: TGTGCCAGCAGCCAACAGCAACAAGAGACCCAGTACTTC.

The chain has TRBV5-1 and TRBJ2-5; 7 bases align to TRBD2. This CDR3 contains 15 residues. With 2 bases clipped from V and 2 bases from J, the junction kept 6 bases outside the gene matches. The V gene's germline CDR1 is SGHRS and CDR2 YFSETQ. The CDR3 coding sequence is TGCGCCAGCAGCTTTAGTAGCGGGTCTCAAGAGACCCAGTACTTC. This sequence encodes CASSFSSGSQETQYF.

This chain connects TRBV5-1 to TRBJ2-5; 11 bases map to TRBD1. The CDR3 is 14 amino acids. With 4 bases clipped from V and 3 bases from J, the junction kept 2 bases outside the gene matches. Germline V gene sequence: CDR1 SGHRS, CDR2 YFSETQ. This chain's CDR3 is CASSMGQGEETQYF. As DNA, the CDR3 is TGCGCCAGCAGCATGGGACAGGGGGAAGAGACCCAGTACTTC. Drawing the rest from reference TRBV5-1 and TRBJ2-5, the complete variable domain is KAGVTQTPRYLIKTRGQQVTLSCSPISGHRSVSWYQQTPGQGLQFLFEYFSETQRNKGNFPGRFSGRQFSNSRSEMNVSTLELGDSALYLCASSMGQGEETQYFGPGTRLLVL.

The V call is TRBV7-9, the J call TRBJ2-2; D gene unclear. Looked up from germline, CDR1 is SEHNR and CDR2 is FQNEAQ (reference sequence). Trimming shortened V by 0 bases and J by 9 bases, and 5 bases separated the two germline ends. The CDR3 loop spans 12 amino acids. The DNA of the CDR3 is TGTGCCAGCAGCTTAGCTTTCCGGGAGCTGTTTTTT. This translates into CASSLAFRELFF.

The chain links TRBV4-2 to TRBJ2-3; a weak D match, TRBD2 (6 bases). The CDR3 runs to 16 residues. V lost 3 bases, J lost 2 bases, and 15 bases lay in between. Germline CDR1 reads LGHNA; CDR2 reads YNFKEQ. CDR3 in amino acids: CASSHPGTRNTDTQYF. Here the CDR3 DNA reads TGTGCCAGCAGCCACCCCGGGACTCGAAACACAGATACGCAGTATTTT.

This clonotype was recorded many times. The chain employs TRBV5-4 and TRBJ2-1, with D perhaps TRBD1 or TRBD2 (5 bases each). The V and J ends lost 3 bases and 4 bases respectively, with 17 bases between them. The germline gives CDR1 SGHNT, CDR2 YYREEE (reference sequence). This CDR3 has 16 residues. CDR3 sequence: CASSSGSVRGYNEQFF. As DNA, the CDR3 is TGTGCCAGCAGCTCGGGTAGCGTGAGGGGTTACAATGAGCAGTTCTTC.

The rearrangement uses TRBV20-1 and TRBJ2-5; 10 bases line up with TRBD2. The junction had 13 bases not matched to a gene; V was cut back by 6 bases and J by 3 bases. Germline CDR1 DFQATT, CDR2 SNEGSKA (reference sequence). CDR3 length: 16 residues. The CDR3 DNA reads as TGCAGTGCCGTCAGCGGGAGGGCCGGGGCTGAAGAGACCCAGTACTTC. Translated: CSAVSGRAGAEETQYF.

The table lists this clonotype with a few counts. J is TRBJ2-2 and V is TRBV29-1; D might be TRBD1 (5 bases). Germline-derived CDR1 and CDR2 are SQVTM and ANQGSEA. The CDR3 length is 15 residues. V lost 5 bases and J 6 bases, leaving 19 bases between the germline ends. Written as DNA, the CDR3 is TGCAGCGTTAGAGAGACCCGGACAACCGCCGGGGAGCTGTTTTTT. This encodes CSVRETRTTAGELFF.

This chain uses TRBV18 with TRBJ2-3, with D possibly TRBD1 on 5 matching bases. CDR1 is KGHSH, CDR2 LQKENI, per germline. This CDR3 has 16 residues. V dropped 2 bases and J dropped 0 bases, with 12 bases sitting between them. CDR3 in DNA: TGTGCCAGCTCACCAAGGACATCTACTAGCACAGATACGCAGTATTTT. Its protein is CASSPRTSTSTDTQYF.

The chain uses TRBV6-2 or TRBV6-3 and TRBJ1-1; D gene unclear. Germline V gene lookup returns CDR1 MNHEY and CDR2 SVGEGT. V was trimmed by 4 bases and J by 1 base, leaving 10 bases between them. The CDR3 covers 14 residues. CDR3 in amino acids: CASSSTGKNTEAFF. Written as DNA, the CDR3 is TGTGCCAGCAGTTCCACCGGGAAGAACACTGAAGCTTTCTTT.

This sequence joins TRBV15 and TRBJ2-6; no definite D call. V was shortened by 2 bases and J by 0 bases, with 8 bases between the two germline ends. The length of the CDR3 is 16 residues. The germline CDR1 and CDR2 sequences are LNHNV and YYDKDF (reference sequence). CDR3 residues: CATSRHGSSGANVLTF. The CDR3 DNA sequence: TGTGCCACCAGCAGACACGGCTCCTCTGGGGCCAACGTCCTGACTTTC.

This clonotype was counted many times. The chain uses TRBV5-1 and TRBJ2-5; TRBD1 is a possible D gene (5 bases). There are 13 residues in the CDR3. From germline, CDR1 is SGHRS and CDR2 YFSETQ. V shed 3 bases and J shed 5 bases, with 11 bases lying between them. CDR3 nucleotides: TGCGCCAGCAGCTCAGGGATACGGGAGACCCAGTACTTC. Amino acid sequence: CASSSGIRETQYF.

CDR3 sequence (DNA): TGTGCCAGCCAACCTAGCGGGAGAAGGTCAGATACGCAGTATTTT. Its translation is CASQPSGRRSDTQYF. The chain couples TRBV12-3 or TRBV12-4 to TRBJ2-3; 10 bases agree with TRBD2. V shed 8 bases, J shed 4 bases, and the junction held 9 bases outside the gene matches. CDR3 length: 15 amino acids.